The 21 T cell receptor beta chains presented below share a single source sample, sequenced in a study of siplizumab effects on memory and regulatory T cells. TCRdb's copy holds only in-frame clones and misses some; the assay was immunoSEQ multiplex PCR. The repertoire includes approximately 100,000 clones, about nine tenths of them detected once, and about 12% sits in the top ten. Sequenced input: non-Treg CD4+ T cells sorted from blood. The source of these receptors is a human donor in good health.

The chain uses TRBV7-6 and TRBJ2-2; possible D gene TRBD1, 6 bases. The CDR3 is 16 amino acids. V was pared by 1 base and J by 7 bases, with 16 bases between. Germline values: CDR1 SGHVS, CDR2 FNYEAQ. The CDR3 sequence is CASSLVGTRINGELFF. The DNA for the CDR3 is TGTGCCAGCAGCTTAGTAGGGACACGAATTAACGGGGAGCTGTTTTTT.

This chain uses TRBV27 with TRBJ2-2; 11 bases are shared with TRBD1. CDR1 and CDR2 (germline): MNHEY, SMNVEV (reference sequence). Trimming at V came to 6 bases and at J to 9 bases, leaving 6 bases not matched to a gene. CDR3 length: 14 residues. The CDR3 is CASRPGQGERELFF. The CDR3 region has the DNA TGTGCCAGCAGACCGGGACAGGGGGAGCGGGAGCTGTTTTTT.

V is TRBV5-1 and J is TRBJ2-3, with TRBD2 identical over 10 bases. The V segment lost 1 base and the J segment 8 bases; nucleotides outside the gene matches: 4. Germline V CDR1 and CDR2: SGHRS, YFSETQ. CDR3 size: 14 residues. The CDR3 sequence: CASSLSSGSRTQYF. The CDR3 DNA reads TGCGCCAGCAGCTTGTCTAGCGGGAGTCGTACGCAGTATTTT.

The rearrangement uses TRBV23-1 and TRBJ1-2; D remains ambiguous. TRBV23-1 is known as an ORF, though its function is uncertain. Trimming took 1 base from V and 8 from J, leaving 17 bases between them. This CDR3 is 15 amino acids long. The CDR3 is CASSQFTLVEKGYTF. Written as DNA, the CDR3 is TGCGCCAGCAGTCAATTTACCCTGGTGGAGAAGGGCTACACCTTC.

CDR3 residues: CASSQESSQTGTEAFF. For the CDR3, the DNA is TGTGCCAGCAGCCAAGAAAGCTCCCAAACGGGCACTGAAGCTTTCTTT. The chain recombines TRBV4-2 with TRBJ1-1; D unresolved. With 0 bases removed from V and 4 bases from J, the gap between germline ends came to 15 bases. In germline, CDR1 is LGHNA, CDR2 YNFKEQ. The CDR3 consists of 16 residues.

This chain joins TRBV15 and TRBJ2-5, with 10 bases lining up with TRBD1. CDR1 is LNHNV and CDR2 is YYDKDF in the germline V gene (reference sequence). The J segment lost 2 bases and the V segment lost 0 bases, leaving 3 bases of the junction unmatched. CDR3 length equals 16 residues. The CDR3 sequence is CATSRDKDRGQETQYF. CDR3 DNA sequence: TGTGCCACCAGCAGAGATAAGGACAGGGGGCAAGAGACCCAGTACTTC.

V and J are TRBV29-1 and TRBJ2-5; tentatively, D is TRBD1 (6 bases). CDR3 length: 14 amino acids. V gave up 5 bases and J gave up 2 bases, with 15 bases separating them. Germline V CDR1 and CDR2: SQVTM, ANQGSEA. CDR3 amino acids: CSVRDRPFQETQYF. The CDR3 DNA sequence: TGCAGCGTTCGTGACAGGCCTTTTCAAGAGACCCAGTACTTC.

The chain couples TRBV5-1 to TRBJ1-1, with TRBD1 matching over 12 bases. The J segment lost 5 bases and the V segment lost 3 bases, leaving 11 bases of the junction unmatched. CDR3 length: 17 residues. Germline CDR1 reads SGHRS; CDR2 reads YFSETQ. The CDR3 protein is CASSSGTGGLRGTEAFF. DNA for the CDR3: TGCGCCAGCAGCTCAGGGACAGGGGGCTTAAGAGGAACTGAAGCTTTCTTT.

The genes are TRBV5-1 and TRBJ2-7, with a possible D match to TRBD2 (6 bases). The CDR3 sequence is 13 residues long. Germline V gene lookup returns CDR1 SGHRS and CDR2 YFSETQ. V lost 3 bases, J lost 0 bases, and 7 bases lay in between. CDR3 sequence (DNA): TGCGCCAGCAGCTGGGACTCCTCCTACGAGCAGTACTTC. Its translation: CASSWDSSYEQYF.

The chain joins TRBV30 to TRBJ2-1, with D hard to call. Trimming took off 2 bases at V and 2 bases at J, with 13 bases between the two ends. This CDR3 comprises 15 residues. CDR1 is GTSNPN, CDR2 SVGIG, per germline (reference sequence). CDR3 sequence reads: CAWSLTPATYNEQFF. CDR3 nucleotides: TGTGCCTGGAGTTTGACCCCGGCTACCTACAATGAGCAGTTCTTC.

The genes are TRBV5-1 and TRBJ2-5, with D maybe TRBD2 (7 bases). Germline values: CDR1 SGHRS, CDR2 YFSETQ. V lost 7 bases and J 5 bases, leaving 24 bases between the germline ends. CDR3 length: 16 amino acids. This CDR3 reads CASAPGRMGGPETQYF. The CDR3 bases are TGCGCCAGCGCCCCCGGGAGGATGGGGGGGCCCGAGACCCAGTACTTC. The full variable domain, in which reference TRBV5-1 and TRBJ2-5 provide the parts outside the CDR3, is KAGVTQTPRYLIKTRGQQVTLSCSPISGHRSVSWYQQTPGQGLQFLFEYFSETQRNKGNFPGRFSGRQFSNSRSEMNVSTLELGDSALYLCASAPGRMGGPETQYFGPGTRLLVL.

The chain uses TRBV2 and TRBJ2-3; the D gene is possibly TRBD2 (7 bases). The CDR3 contains 14 residues. The V and J ends lost 6 bases and 2 bases respectively, with 12 bases between them. The germline V gene has CDR1 SNHLY and CDR2 FYNNEI. CDR3: CASRRGGTTDTQYF. The DNA of the CDR3 is TGTGCCAGCAGGAGGGGGGGGACCACAGATACGCAGTATTTT.

V and J are TRBV6-6 and TRBJ2-7, with unresolved D. Trimming stripped 2 bases from V and 2 bases from J, with 13 bases between. The CDR3 totals 15 residues. From germline, CDR1 is MNHNY and CDR2 SVGAGI (reference sequence). CDR3 sequence (DNA): TGTGCCAGCAGTTACACCTTAAGACGGCCCTACGAGCAGTACTTC. It specifies CASSYTLRRPYEQYF.

V and J are TRBV28 and TRBJ1-4; 7 nucleotides match TRBD1. This CDR3 has 14 residues. Germline assignment: CDR1 MDHEN and CDR2 SYDVKM. J was trimmed by 4 bases and V by 6 bases; bases with no gene match: 5. In nucleotides, the CDR3 is TGTGCCAGCAGGCTCGGACAGGTTAATGAAAAACTGTTTTTT. It translates to CASRLGQVNEKLFF.

The chain employs TRBV19 and TRBJ2-6, with a weak D call TRBD1 (5 bases). Germline V gene lookup returns CDR1 LNHDA and CDR2 SQIVND (reference sequence). The CDR3 has 17 amino acids. V was shortened by 5 bases and J by 0 bases, with 14 bases between the two germline ends. The CDR3 protein is CASSPGHSSSGANVLTF. The CDR3 coding sequence is TGTGCCAGTAGTCCTGGACACTCGAGCTCTGGGGCCAACGTCCTGACTTTC.

The genes are TRBV11-2 and TRBJ2-7; D possibly corresponds to TRBD1 (5 bases). The CDR3 contains 14 residues. V was trimmed by 4 bases and J by 7 bases, leaving 17 bases between them. Germline assignment: CDR1 SGHAT and CDR2 FQNNGV. The CDR3 is CASSSGHLLGEQYF. CDR3 coding DNA: TGTGCCAGCAGCTCAGGACACCTTCTAGGGGAGCAGTACTTC.

The chain is built from TRBV5-1 and TRBJ2-7, with 10 bases that match TRBD2. The CDR3 runs 15 residues. Germline lookup yields CDR1 SGHRS and CDR2 YFSETQ. J lost 7 bases, V lost 4 bases, and 11 bases had no gene match. The DNA for the CDR3 is TGCGCCAGCAGCCCCCAAGCGGGAGGGCCGGGAGAGCAGTACTTC. Encoded protein: CASSPQAGGPGEQYF.

The chain combines TRBV2 with TRBJ2-5; 8 nucleotides line up with TRBD2. V trimming: 6 bases; J trimming: 3 bases; junction bases outside the gene matches: 12. The germline V gene encodes CDR1 SNHLY and CDR2 FYNNEI. The CDR3 has 16 amino acids. CDR3 sequence (DNA): TGTGCCAGCAGACTAGAGGGACTAGTTGGTAAAGAGACCCAGTACTTC. Protein sequence: CASRLEGLVGKETQYF.

The chain links TRBV25-1 to TRBJ2-3; D not resolved. This CDR3 has 15 residues. Germline V gene lookup returns CDR1 MGHDK and CDR2 SYGVNS. Trimming took off 5 bases at V and 0 bases at J, with 12 bases between the two ends. The CDR3 DNA reads as TGTGCCAGCAGTCCACGAACAACTAGCACAGATACGCAGTATTTT. Its translation is CASSPRTTSTDTQYF.

The rearrangement joins TRBV11-3 to TRBJ2-7; the match to TRBD2 covers 9 bases. The CDR3 contains 16 residues. V lost 5 bases to trimming and J lost 1 base; unmatched junction nucleotides: 9. The germline V gene encodes CDR1 SGHNT and CDR2 YENEEA. CDR3 residues: CASSPRSGRRSYEQYF. DNA of the CDR3: TGTGCCAGCAGCCCCCGAAGCGGGAGGCGTTCCTACGAGCAGTACTTC.

The rearrangement uses TRBV6-4 and TRBJ2-3; perhaps TRBD2 as D (6 bases). V was pared by 5 bases and J by 0 bases, with 6 bases between. Germline CDR1 reads MRHNA; CDR2 reads SNTAGT. This CDR3 contains 13 residues. The CDR3 region is CASSSGSTDTQYF. The DNA of the CDR3 is TGTGCCAGCAGTAGCGGGAGCACAGATACGCAGTATTTT.